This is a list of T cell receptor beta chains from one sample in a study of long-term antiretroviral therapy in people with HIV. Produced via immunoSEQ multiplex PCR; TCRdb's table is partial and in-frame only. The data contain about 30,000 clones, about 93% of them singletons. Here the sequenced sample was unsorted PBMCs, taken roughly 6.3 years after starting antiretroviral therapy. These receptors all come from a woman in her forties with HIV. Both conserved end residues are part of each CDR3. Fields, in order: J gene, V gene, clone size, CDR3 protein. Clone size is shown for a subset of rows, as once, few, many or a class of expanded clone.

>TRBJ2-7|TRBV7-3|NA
CASSPTSGTYEQYF
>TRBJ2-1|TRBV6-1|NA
CASSENIAGGYNEQFF
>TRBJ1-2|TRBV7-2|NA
CASSRSGTDDYGYTF
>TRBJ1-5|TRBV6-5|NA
CASARGNQPQHF
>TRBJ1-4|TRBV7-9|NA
CASSFGDATNEKLFF
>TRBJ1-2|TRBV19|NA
CASSPQADRVLYYGYTF
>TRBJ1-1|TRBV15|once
CATSRDRADSTEAFF
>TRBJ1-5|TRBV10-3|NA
CAISGDRIQPQHF
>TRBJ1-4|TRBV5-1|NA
CASSLGGARGEKLFF
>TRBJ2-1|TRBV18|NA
CASSPLLDNPNEQFF
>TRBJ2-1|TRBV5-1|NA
CASSLWGQGAGSSYNEQFF
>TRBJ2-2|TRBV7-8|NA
CASSFLGQGHTGELFF
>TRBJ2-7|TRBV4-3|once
CASSQDRQGIREQYF
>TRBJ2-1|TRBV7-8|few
CASSLQGSSYNEQFF
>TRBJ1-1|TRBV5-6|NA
CASNFRDGTFPEAFF
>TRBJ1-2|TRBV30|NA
CAWSSSGGRANGYTF
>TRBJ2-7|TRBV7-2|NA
CASSSEGWAGDEQYF
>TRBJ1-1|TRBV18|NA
CASTPPIQGARVFF
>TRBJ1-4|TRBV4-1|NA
CASSQPTGLGNEKLFF
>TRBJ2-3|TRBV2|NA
CASSRDRRGVDTQYF
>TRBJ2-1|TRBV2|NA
CASRGASGDNEQFF
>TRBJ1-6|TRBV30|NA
CAWSVQNNSPLHF
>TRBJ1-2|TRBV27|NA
CASSFSRGTGGMGNYGYTF
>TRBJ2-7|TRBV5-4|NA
CASSYNMFGEQYF
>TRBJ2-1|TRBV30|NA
CAWTPRDWSKDEQFF
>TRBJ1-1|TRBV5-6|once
CASSLNRVSQAFF
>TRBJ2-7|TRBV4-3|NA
CASSPLAGGQSEQYF
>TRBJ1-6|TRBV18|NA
CASSRLEGYNSPLHF
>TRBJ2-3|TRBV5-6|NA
CASSLDGSGRGGRDTQYF
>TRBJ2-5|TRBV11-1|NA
CASQRMGEGTQYF
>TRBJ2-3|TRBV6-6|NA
CASSDSGGAIDTQYF
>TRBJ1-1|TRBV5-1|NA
CASSLDGKQNTEAFF
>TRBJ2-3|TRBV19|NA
CASSGGAGGDTQYF
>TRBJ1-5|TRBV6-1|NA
CASSEARDRDQPQHF
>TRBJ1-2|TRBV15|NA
CATSRDRGGYGYTF
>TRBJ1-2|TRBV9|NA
CASSVGGQGGIYGYTF
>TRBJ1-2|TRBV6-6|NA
CAYRDRGLGYGYTF
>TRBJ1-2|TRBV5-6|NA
CASSLHQGFRYGYTF
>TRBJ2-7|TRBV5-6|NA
CASSQTSGGASYEQYF
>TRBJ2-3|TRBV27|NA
CASSLSFSGTGGQRTQYF
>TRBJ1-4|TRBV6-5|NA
CASSYSPSEVNEKLFF
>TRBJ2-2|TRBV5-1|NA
CASSSTSGAITGELFF
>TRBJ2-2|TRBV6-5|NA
CASSLTGNTGELFF
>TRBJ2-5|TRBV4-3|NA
CASSQGTGQRGETQYF
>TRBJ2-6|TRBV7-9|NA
CASFSGVTGANVLTF
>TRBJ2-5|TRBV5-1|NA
CASSEDRDLGTQYF
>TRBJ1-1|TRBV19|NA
CASSARGPNTEAFF
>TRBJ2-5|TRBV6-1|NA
CASSENRQGARETQYF
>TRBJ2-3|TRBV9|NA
CASSVAPGGGAGTQYF
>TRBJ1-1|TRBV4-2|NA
CASSQDWEDNVDEAFF
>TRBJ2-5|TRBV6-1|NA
CASSEAVQDRRETQYF
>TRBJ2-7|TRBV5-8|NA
CASSRLARGSSSSYEQYF
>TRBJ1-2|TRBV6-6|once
CASSYSEDSYGYTF
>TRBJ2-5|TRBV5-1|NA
CASSLVPGSQETQYF